This note documents a single TCR beta chain sequence. These data originate in a study of blood T cell repertoires in COVID-19. For the study at large: Sites in the United States, Italy and Spain provided acute and convalescent COVID-19 samples. From T cells, B-cell-depleted T cells, or PBMCs came the material, which was cDNA or gDNA.

Per the authors' pipeline: Researchers report that nucleated cell counts were estimated from reference gene primer amplification. Measured with immunoSEQ multiplex PCR; TCRdb has only the in-frame clones, and not every one. That table furnishes V, J and clone size, whereas the DNA furnished D and trimming. The repertoire includes roughly 97,000 clones, 85% to 90% of them detected once, and approximately 15% sits in the top ten. This CDR3 region has 14 residues. Germline CDR1 WNHNN, CDR2 SYGVQD (reference sequence). V was clipped by 9 bases and J by 3 bases, with 15 bases between them. The sample was peripheral blood. The chain is built from TRBV10-1 and TRBJ2-1; a weak D match, TRBD2 (6 bases). This clonotype originated in a man aged 45-65 years with acute or convalescent COVID-19. The CDR3 loop reads CASSTGAFYNEQFF. CDR3 bases: TGCGCCAGTTCCACGGGAGCGTTCTACAATGAGCAGTTCTTC.